What follows describes a single T cell receptor beta chain. Here immunoSEQ multiplex PCR was the method, and the copy in TCRdb shows in-frame clones only, minus some. Among about 280,000 clones listed, 90% were seen once. This CDR3 has 14 residues. From germline, CDR1 is ENHRY and CDR2 SYGVKD. V lost 0 bases, J lost 0 bases, and 3 bases lay in between. This sample stems from a study of blood T cell repertoires in COVID-19. What was sequenced was PBMCs or T cells enriched from blood (not recorded which). This TCR was recovered from a woman under 30 with acute COVID-19. The chain couples TRBV10-3 to TRBJ1-5; no definite D call. Here the CDR3 DNA reads TGTGCCATCAGTGAGTCATATAGCAATCAGCCCCAGCATTTT. This encodes CAISESYSNQPQHF.